The rows below give T cell receptor beta chains drawn from one sample of a study of PD-L1 blockade in urothelial cancer. Here immunoSEQ multiplex PCR was the method, and the copy in TCRdb shows in-frame clones only, minus some. The sample lists about 90,000 clones, 75% to 90% occurring once. This sample comprised PBMCs, obtained around atezolizumab (anti-PD-L1) treatment. All receptors derive from a man in his 70s with urothelial cancer. CDR3s include the opening cysteine and the closing phenylalanine or tryptophan. D genes are given only for firm matches.

CDR3: CASSLGGGALYYGYTF
length: 16
J: TRBJ1-2
D: -
V: TRBV7-9

CDR3: CASSSQGVQETQYF
length: 14
J: TRBJ2-5
D: -
V: TRBV5-6

CDR3: CASSLIGTATSTDTQYF
length: 17
J: TRBJ2-3
D: TRBD1
V: TRBV5-1

CDR3: CASSLAFGREGTDEQYF
length: 17
J: TRBJ2-7
D: TRBD2
V: TRBV13

CDR3: CASSTESSYGYTF
length: 13
J: TRBJ1-2
D: -
V: TRBV6-5

CDR3: CASKDSSSYNEQFF
length: 14
J: TRBJ2-1
D: -
V: TRBV19

CDR3: CASSLGYFPNEQFF
length: 14
J: TRBJ2-1
D: -
V: TRBV5-1

CDR3: CASSVGRGSYNEQFF
length: 15
J: TRBJ2-1
D: -
V: TRBV9

CDR3: CASRGGTEAFF
length: 11
J: TRBJ1-1
D: -
V: TRBV11-3

CDR3: CASSLGDRDYEQYF
length: 14
J: TRBJ2-7
D: TRBD1
V: TRBV5-5

CDR3: CASRSGGNTEAFF
length: 13
J: TRBJ1-1
D: -
V: TRBV5-1

CDR3: CASSMGTSGASSYNEQFF
length: 18
J: TRBJ2-1
D: TRBD2
V: TRBV19

CDR3: CASSLGQGHGYTF
length: 13
J: TRBJ1-2
D: -
V: TRBV5-1

CDR3: CASSFVGLADEQYF
length: 14
J: TRBJ2-7
D: TRBD2
V: TRBV5-5

CDR3: CASSITRGEGGYTF
length: 14
J: TRBJ1-2
D: -
V: TRBV19

CDR3: CASSLGGDNEQFF
length: 13
J: TRBJ2-1
D: -
V: TRBV4-3

CDR3: CASSYSVQGDNEQFF
length: 15
J: TRBJ2-1
D: TRBD1
V: TRBV6-6

CDR3: CASSASGTDTQYF
length: 13
J: TRBJ2-3
D: -
V: TRBV18

CDR3: CASSERTTNTEAFF
length: 14
J: TRBJ1-1
D: -
V: TRBV2

CDR3: CASSARVQETQYF
length: 13
J: TRBJ2-5
D: -
V: TRBV7-9

CDR3: CASSRTGVTEAFF
length: 13
J: TRBJ1-1
D: TRBD1
V: TRBV5-1

CDR3: CASSLGGASDQPQHF
length: 15
J: TRBJ1-5
D: -
V: TRBV7-9

CDR3: CASSIVSSGRSYEQYF
length: 16
J: TRBJ2-7
D: TRBD2
V: TRBV19

CDR3: CASILPGGETQYF
length: 13
J: TRBJ2-5
D: TRBD2
V: TRBV6-1